This entry concerns a single TCR beta chain. TCRdb keeps only in-frame clones here, not all; method: immunoSEQ multiplex PCR. The sample consists of fewer than 30,000 clones, approximately 87% of them appearing once. The sample belongs to a study of PD-1 blockade in classical Hodgkin lymphoma. Each patient relapsed following autologous stem cell transplantation, and prior brentuximab vedotin exposure differed. V was clipped by 1 base and J by 5 bases; unmatched bases: 6. Germline CDR1 reads SGHAT; CDR2 reads FQNNGV. The CDR3 runs to 17 residues. The input for sequencing was peripheral blood mononuclear cells (PBMCs), taken before the second cycle of nivolumab. The V call is TRBV11-2, the J call TRBJ2-7, with TRBD2 matching over 15 bases. The origin of this receptor is a human donor with classical Hodgkin lymphoma. CDR3: CASSLGGTSGRRNEQYF. The CDR3 nucleotides read TGTGCCAGCAGCTTAGGAGGGACTAGCGGGAGGAGAAACGAGCAGTACTTC. The variable domain in full, completed from reference TRBV11-2 and TRBJ2-7, reads EAGVAQSPRYKIIEKRQSVAFWCNPISGHATLYWYQQILGQGPKLLIQFQNNGVVDDSQLPKDRFSAERLKGVDSTLKIQPAKLEDSAVYLCASSLGGTSGRRNEQYFGPGTRLTVT.